The sequence of this T cell receptor (beta chain) was determined in a study of shared clonotypes between healthy human individuals. Findings and limits, study-wide: The sharing of 5% to 5.5% of naive CD4 clonotypes was seen across a handful of donors. Relative to memory subsets, naive subsets generally showed larger estimated richness.

In its sample, this clone was seen a few times. The antigen remains undetermined. The assay ran at deep level. TCRdb's table, derived via immunoSEQ multiplex PCR, lists solely in-frame clones and lacks some. The sample lists approximately 2,300,000 clones; around 90% were seen once. V lost 6 bases and J lost 5, with 13 bases in between. The CDR3 has 13 residues. Germline V lookup: CDR1 MDHEN, CDR2 SYDVKM. Material: naive CD4+ T cells from PBMCs. The subset denotes: CD45RA+ positively selected. This chain links TRBV28 with TRBJ1-2; D unresolved. The receptor was derived from a man younger than 30 in good health. Some clones in this sample may be carry-over from other donors' samples. The CDR3 region has the DNA TGTGCCAGCAGCAAAGGAGGGAGGTATGGCTACACCTTC. It translates to CASSKGGRYGYTF.